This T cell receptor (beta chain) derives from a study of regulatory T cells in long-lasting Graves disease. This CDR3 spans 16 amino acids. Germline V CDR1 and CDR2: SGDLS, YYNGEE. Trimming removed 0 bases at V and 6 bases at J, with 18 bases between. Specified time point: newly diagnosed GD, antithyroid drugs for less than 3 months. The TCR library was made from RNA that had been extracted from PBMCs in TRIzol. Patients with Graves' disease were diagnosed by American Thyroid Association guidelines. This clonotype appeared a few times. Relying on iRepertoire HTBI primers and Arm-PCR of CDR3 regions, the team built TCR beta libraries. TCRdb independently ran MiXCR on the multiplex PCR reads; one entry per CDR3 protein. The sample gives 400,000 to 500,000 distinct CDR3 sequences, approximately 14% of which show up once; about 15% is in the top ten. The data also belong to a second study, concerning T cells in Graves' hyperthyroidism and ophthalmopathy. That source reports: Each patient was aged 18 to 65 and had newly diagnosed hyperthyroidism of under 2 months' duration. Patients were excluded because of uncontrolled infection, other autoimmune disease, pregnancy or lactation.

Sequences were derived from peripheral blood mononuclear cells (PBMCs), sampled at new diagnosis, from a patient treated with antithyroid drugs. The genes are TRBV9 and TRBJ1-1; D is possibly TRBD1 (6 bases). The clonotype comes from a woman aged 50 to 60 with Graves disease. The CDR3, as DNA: TGTGCCAGCAGCGTAGGGGGTCGAGGGGGGAATGCTGAAGCTTTCTTT. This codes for CASSVGGRGGNAEAFF.